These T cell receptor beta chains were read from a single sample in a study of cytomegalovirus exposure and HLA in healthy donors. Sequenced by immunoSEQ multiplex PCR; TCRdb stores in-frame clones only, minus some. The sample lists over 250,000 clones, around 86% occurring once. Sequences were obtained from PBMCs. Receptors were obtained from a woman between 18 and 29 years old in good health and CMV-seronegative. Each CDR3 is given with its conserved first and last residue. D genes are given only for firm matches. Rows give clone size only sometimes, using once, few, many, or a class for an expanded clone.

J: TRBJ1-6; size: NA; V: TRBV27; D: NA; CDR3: CASRGSPLHF; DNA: TGTGCCAGCCGAGGCTCACCCCTCCACTTT
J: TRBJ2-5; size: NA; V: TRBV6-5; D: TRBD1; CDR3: CASSPNQGAGETQYF; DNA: TGTGCCAGCAGTCCCAACCAGGGGGCGGGGGAGACCCAGTACTTC
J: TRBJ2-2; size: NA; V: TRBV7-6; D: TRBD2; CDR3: CASSLLAGDTGELFF; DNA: TGTGCCAGCAGCTTACTAGCGGGAGACACCGGGGAGCTGTTTTTT
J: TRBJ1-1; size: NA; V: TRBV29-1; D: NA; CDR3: CSPKFETEAFF; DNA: TGCAGCCCCAAATTTGAGACTGAAGCTTTCTTT
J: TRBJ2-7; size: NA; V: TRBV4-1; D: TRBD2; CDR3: CASSLTGTSGSYEQYF; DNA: TGCGCCAGCAGCTTAACCGGGACTAGCGGCTCCTACGAGCAGTACTTC
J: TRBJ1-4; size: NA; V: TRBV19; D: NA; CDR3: CASSISKRGSEKLFF; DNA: TGTGCCAGTAGTATTAGTAAGCGGGGGTCGGAAAAACTGTTTTTT
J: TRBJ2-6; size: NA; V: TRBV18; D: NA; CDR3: CASSPGSSGANVLTF; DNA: TGTGCCAGCTCACCTGGCAGCTCTGGGGCCAACGTCCTGACTTTC
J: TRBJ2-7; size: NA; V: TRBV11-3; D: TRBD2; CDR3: CASSLAAGVWEQYF; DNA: TGTGCCAGCAGCTTAGCCGCGGGGGTCTGGGAGCAGTACTTC
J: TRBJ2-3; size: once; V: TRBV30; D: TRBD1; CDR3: CAWSPVGTGSDTQYF; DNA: TGTGCCTGGAGCCCAGTGGGGACAGGGTCAGATACGCAGTATTTT
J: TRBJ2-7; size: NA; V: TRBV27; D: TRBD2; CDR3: CASSFGTGGPYEQYF; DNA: TGTGCCAGCAGTTTCGGGACGGGAGGCCCCTACGAGCAGTACTTC
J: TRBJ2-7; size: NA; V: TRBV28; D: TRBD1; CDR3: CASIEPGTASYEQYF; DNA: TGTGCCAGCATCGAGCCCGGGACAGCGTCCTACGAGCAGTACTTC
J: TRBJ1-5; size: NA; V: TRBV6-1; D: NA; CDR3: CASSETTARYSNQPQHF; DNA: TGTGCCAGCAGTGAAACGACAGCCCGGTATAGCAATCAGCCCCAGCATTTT
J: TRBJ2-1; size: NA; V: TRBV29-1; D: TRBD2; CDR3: CSVEVGTSVHNEQFF; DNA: TGCAGCGTTGAAGTCGGGACTAGCGTCCACAATGAGCAGTTCTTC
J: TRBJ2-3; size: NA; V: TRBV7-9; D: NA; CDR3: CASSFREAGSDTQYF; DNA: TGTGCCAGCAGCTTCCGAGAGGCAGGGTCAGATACGCAGTATTTT
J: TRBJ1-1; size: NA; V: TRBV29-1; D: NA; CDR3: CSVEAGGRAIEAFF; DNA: TGCAGCGTTGAAGCGGGCGGCAGGGCGATTGAAGCTTTCTTT
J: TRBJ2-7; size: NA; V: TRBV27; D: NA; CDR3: CASSLGPTGAYEQYF; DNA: TGTGCCAGCAGTTTGGGACCGACGGGAGCCTACGAGCAGTACTTC
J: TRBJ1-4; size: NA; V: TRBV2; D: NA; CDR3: CASSPYGIKNEKLFF; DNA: TGTGCCAGCAGTCCATACGGGATTAAGAATGAAAAACTGTTTTTT
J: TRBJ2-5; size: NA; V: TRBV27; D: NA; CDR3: CASSLGRALGETQYF; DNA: TGTGCCAGCAGTTTAGGCAGGGCCCTAGGAGAGACCCAGTACTTC
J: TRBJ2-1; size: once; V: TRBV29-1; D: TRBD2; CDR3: CSVVGLREGPRPSYNEQFF; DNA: TGCAGCGTTGTGGGCTTGCGGGAGGGACCTCGCCCCTCCTACAATGAGCAGTTCTTC
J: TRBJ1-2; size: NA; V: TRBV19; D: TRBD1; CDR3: CASSVRGPYGYTF; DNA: TGTGCCAGTAGTGTCAGGGGGCCCTATGGCTACACCTTC
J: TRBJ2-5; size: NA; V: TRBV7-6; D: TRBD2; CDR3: CASSRSLSGVGQETQYF; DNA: TGTGCCAGCAGCAGGTCCCTTAGCGGGGTGGGTCAAGAGACCCAGTACTTC
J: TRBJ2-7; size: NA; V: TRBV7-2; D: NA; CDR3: CASTDIVVRSSYEQYF; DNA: TGTGCCAGCACCGATATAGTGGTACGGAGCTCCTACGAGCAGTACTTC
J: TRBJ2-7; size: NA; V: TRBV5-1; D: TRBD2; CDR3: CASSLSGTSNYEQYF; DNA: TGCGCCAGCAGCTTGTCCGGGACTAGTAACTACGAGCAGTACTTC
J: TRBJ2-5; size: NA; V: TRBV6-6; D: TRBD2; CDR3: CASSIAGGQETQYF; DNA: TGTGCCAGCAGTATAGCGGGGGGACAAGAGACCCAGTACTTC
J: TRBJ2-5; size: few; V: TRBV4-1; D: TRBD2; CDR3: CASGGGKAGGLETQYF; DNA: TGCGCCAGCGGGGGGGGGAAAGCGGGAGGACTAGAGACCCAGTACTTC
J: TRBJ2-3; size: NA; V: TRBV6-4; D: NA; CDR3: CASTGAADTQYF; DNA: TGTGCCAGCACTGGGGCCGCAGATACGCAGTATTTT
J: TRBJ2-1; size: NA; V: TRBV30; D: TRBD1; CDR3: CAWSWDRIYNEQFF; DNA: TGTGCCTGGAGTTGGGACAGGATTTACAATGAGCAGTTCTTC
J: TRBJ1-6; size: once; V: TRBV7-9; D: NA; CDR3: CASSLTGGDNSPLHF; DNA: TGTGCCAGCAGCTTAACGGGGGGAGATAATTCACCCCTCCACTTT
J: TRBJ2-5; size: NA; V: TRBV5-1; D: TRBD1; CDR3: CASSSGQELETQYF; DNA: TGCGCCAGCAGCTCCGGACAGGAACTAGAGACCCAGTACTTC
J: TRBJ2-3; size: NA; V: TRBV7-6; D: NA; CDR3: CASSLRSRAADTQYF; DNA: TGTGCCAGCAGCTTAAGGTCCAGGGCCGCAGATACGCAGTATTTT
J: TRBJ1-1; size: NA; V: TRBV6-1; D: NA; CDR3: CASSALTGNTEAFF; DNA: TGTGCCAGCAGTGCCTTAACAGGGAACACTGAAGCTTTCTTT
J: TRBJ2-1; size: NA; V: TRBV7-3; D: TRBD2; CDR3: CASSLLGISGGSYNEQFF; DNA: TGTGCCAGCAGCTTATTGGGTATTAGCGGGGGTTCTTACAATGAGCAGTTCTTC
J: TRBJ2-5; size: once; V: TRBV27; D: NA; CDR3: CASSHVGSEAQYF; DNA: TGTGCCAGCAGCCACGTAGGTTCCGAGGCCCAGTACTTC
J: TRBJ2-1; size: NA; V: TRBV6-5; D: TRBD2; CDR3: CASSFPWASGVAEQFF; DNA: TGTGCCAGCAGTTTTCCGTGGGCTAGCGGGGTAGCTGAGCAGTTCTTC
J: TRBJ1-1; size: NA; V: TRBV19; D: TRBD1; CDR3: CASSRQGLSNTEAFF; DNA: TGTGCCAGTAGTAGACAGGGATTGTCGAACACTGAAGCTTTCTTT
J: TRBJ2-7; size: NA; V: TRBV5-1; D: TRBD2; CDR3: CASSFVGGLYEQYF; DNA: TGCGCCAGCAGCTTTGTGGGAGGGCTCTACGAGCAGTACTTC
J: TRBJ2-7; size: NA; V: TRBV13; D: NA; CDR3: CASSLEWSQQYF; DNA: TGTGCCAGCAGCTTAGAATGGAGTCAGCAGTACTTC
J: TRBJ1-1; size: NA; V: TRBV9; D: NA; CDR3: CASSVGHNTEAFF; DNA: TGTGCCAGCAGCGTAGGACATAACACTGAAGCTTTCTTT
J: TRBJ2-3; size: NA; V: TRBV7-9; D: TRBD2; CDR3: CASSLTGLITDTQYF; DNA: TGTGCCAGCAGCTTAACGGGACTAATCACAGATACGCAGTATTTT
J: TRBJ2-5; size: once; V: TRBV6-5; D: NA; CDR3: CASSSGTYEETQYF; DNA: TGTGCCAGCAGTTCCGGGACTTATGAAGAGACCCAGTACTTC
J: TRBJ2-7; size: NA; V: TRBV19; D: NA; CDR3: CASSINPSATKEQYF; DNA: TGTGCCAGTAGTATTAATCCTAGCGCGACTAAGGAGCAGTACTTC
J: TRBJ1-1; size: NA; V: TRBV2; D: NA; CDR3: CASSRQPYTEAFF; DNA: TGTGCCAGCAGTAGACAGCCGTACACTGAAGCTTTCTTT
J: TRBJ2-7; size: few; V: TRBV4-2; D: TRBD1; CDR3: CASSQNPGTGGAYEQYF; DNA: TGTGCCAGCAGCCAGAATCCCGGGACAGGGGGGGCCTACGAGCAGTACTTC
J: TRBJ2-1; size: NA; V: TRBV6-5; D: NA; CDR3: CASSYTISSNEQFF; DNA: TGTGCCAGCAGTTACACCATCAGTTCCAATGAGCAGTTCTTC
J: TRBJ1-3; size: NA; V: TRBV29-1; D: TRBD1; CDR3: CSAQRGTGVGNTIYF; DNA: TGCAGCGCTCAAAGGGGGACAGGGGTTGGAAACACCATATATTTT
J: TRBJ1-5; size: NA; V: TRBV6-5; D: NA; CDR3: CASSYSRLVAQPQHF; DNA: TGTGCCAGCAGTTACTCGAGATTGGTTGCGCAGCCCCAGCATTTT
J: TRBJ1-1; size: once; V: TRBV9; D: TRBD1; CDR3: CASSALTGDTEAFF; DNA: TGTGCCAGCAGCGCACTAACAGGGGACACTGAAGCTTTCTTT
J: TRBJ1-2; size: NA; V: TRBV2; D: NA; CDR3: CASSVVSRTGSRGYTF; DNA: TGTGCCAGCAGTGTCGTCTCGAGGACGGGAAGTAGAGGCTACACCTTC
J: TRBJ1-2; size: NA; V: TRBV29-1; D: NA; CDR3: CSAGGGSGYTF; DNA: TGCAGCGCTGGCGGAGGCTCTGGCTACACCTTC